This T cell receptor (beta chain) was captured in a study of blood T cell repertoires in COVID-19. Study information: In each case, the material was cDNA or gDNA derived from T cells, B-cell-depleted T cells, or PBMCs.

In the authors' methods: Estimation of nucleated cell counts relied on the amplification of reference gene primers. The table came from immunoSEQ multiplex PCR; TCRdb's copy has only in-frame clones and leaves some out. V and J calls and clone size come straight from that table; D and trimming were deduced from the DNA. The sample carries tens of thousands of clones, roughly 79% recorded once. V trimming: 5 bases; J trimming: 6 bases; junction bases outside the gene matches: 4. The CDR3 spans 14 residues. Germline V CDR1 and CDR2: SGHAT, FQNNGV. This clone turned up a few times. The receptor was isolated from a woman of 80 years or more with acute or convalescent COVID-19. Sequencing input: peripheral blood. This chain joins TRBV11-2 and TRBJ1-6, with 7 bases aligning to TRBD1. The CDR3 coding sequence is TGTGCCAGCAGCCCCCGGGACAGTAATTCACCCCTCCACTTT. This codes for CASSPRDSNSPLHF.